Below are 31 T cell receptor beta chains sequenced from a single sample in a study of cytomegalovirus exposure and HLA in healthy donors. The PCR had 60 Vbeta and 13 Jbeta primers. Produced via immunoSEQ multiplex PCR; TCRdb's table is partial and in-frame only. Here the sample spans some 100,000 clones, 70% to 80% being singletons. Sequencing was carried out using PBMCs. The source of these receptors is a woman between 18 and 29 years old in good health and CMV-seropositive.

The J gene is TRBJ2-5, the V gene TRBV4-1; D is possibly TRBD1 (5 bases). This CDR3 spans 14 amino acids. The germline V gene encodes CDR1 MGHRA and CDR2 YSYEKL. V was clipped by 3 bases and J by 5 bases, with 13 bases between them. CDR3 nucleotides: TGCGCCAGCAGCCAGCAGGGTGGAGTGGAGACCCAGTACTTC. This sequence encodes CASSQQGGVETQYF.

The CDR3 region is CASRLGGSQAFF. The CDR3 coding sequence is TGTGCCAGCAGACTGGGGGGGTCGCAAGCTTTCTTT. The V gene is TRBV28, the J gene TRBJ1-1, with D perhaps matching TRBD1 (5 bases). V shed 6 bases and J shed 9 bases, with 14 bases lying between them. Germline V gene sequence: CDR1 MDHEN, CDR2 SYDVKM. The CDR3 contains 12 residues.

The chain has TRBV4-1 and TRBJ2-7, with TRBD1 as a possible D gene (6 bases). With 2 bases removed from V and 7 bases from J, the gap between germline ends came to 9 bases. CDR1 and CDR2 (germline): MGHRA, YSYEKL. The CDR3 consists of 12 residues. The CDR3 spells CASSQSTGEQYF. The DNA for the CDR3 is TGCGCCAGCAGCCAAAGTACAGGGGAGCAGTACTTC.

V and J are TRBV27 and TRBJ2-7, with 7 bases aligning to TRBD2. CDR1 MNHEY and CDR2 SMNVEV come from the germline V gene (reference sequence). With V trimmed by 8 bases and J by 6 bases, 7 bases remained unmatched. This CDR3 is built from 12 residues. The CDR3 loop is CASGGESLEQYF. DNA of the CDR3: TGTGCCAGCGGGGGGGAGTCTCTCGAGCAGTACTTC.

V gene TRBV19 combines with J gene TRBJ1-5, with 7 bases that match TRBD1. CDR3 length: 15 residues. Trimming at V came to 7 bases and at J to 3 bases, leaving 9 bases not matched to a gene. Germline-derived CDR1 and CDR2 are LNHDA and SQIVND (reference sequence). The chain's CDR3 is CASTYDRANNQPQHF. The CDR3 DNA reads TGTGCCAGTACCTACGACAGGGCGAACAATCAGCCCCAGCATTTT.

This clone was detected only a few times. The rearrangement joins TRBV7-9 to TRBJ2-7; 10 nucleotides agree with TRBD2. CDR1 and CDR2 from the germline V gene are SEHNR and FQNEAQ (reference sequence). This CDR3 has 14 residues. With 3 bases clipped from V and 4 bases from J, the junction kept 3 bases outside the gene matches. For the CDR3, the DNA is TGTGCCAGCAGCTTCGGACTAGCGGAATACGAGCAGTACTTC. As protein: CASSFGLAEYEQYF.

Worth noting for this clone: Other DNA sequences of this sample code for an identical CDR3. The chain links TRBV28 to TRBJ2-1; TRBD2 is a possible D gene (5 bases). V was trimmed by 7 bases and J by 0 bases, leaving 10 bases between them. CDR1 is MDHEN, CDR2 SYDVKM, per germline. The CDR3 contains 14 residues. The CDR3 spells CASISGSSYNEQFF. The CDR3 nucleotides are TGTGCCAGCATTTCGGGGAGCTCCTACAATGAGCAGTTCTTC.

The gene calls are TRBV9 and TRBJ2-5; the D gene is possibly TRBD1 (6 bases). Germline CDR1 reads SGDLS; CDR2 reads YYNGEE. This CDR3 region has 14 residues. With 3 bases removed from V and 0 bases from J, the gap between germline ends came to 9 bases. For the CDR3, the DNA is TGTGCCAGCAGCGCCCAGGGGAACCAAGAGACCCAGTACTTC. Protein: CASSAQGNQETQYF.

The table lists this clone with a count of one. This chain's CDR3 is CASSTQRGGVPGQFF. The CDR3 DNA follows: TGTGCCAGTAGTACTCAGCGGGGGGGGGTCCCTGGGCAGTTCTTC. V and J are TRBV19 and TRBJ2-1, with 10 bases that match TRBD2. CDR1 and CDR2 (germline): LNHDA, SQIVND (reference sequence). Trimming took 4 bases from V and 12 from J; bases not matched to a gene: 12. The CDR3 is made up of 15 amino acids.

V usage is TRBV4-3 and J usage is TRBJ2-7; tentatively, D is TRBD1 (6 bases). Trimming cost V 0 bases and J 6 bases, with 12 bases left between them. Germline CDR1 and CDR2: LGHNA and YSLEER. The CDR3 totals 14 residues. The CDR3 loop is CASSQEYREREQYF. The CDR3, as DNA: TGCGCCAGCAGCCAAGAGTACAGGGAACGCGAGCAGTACTTC.

This chain links TRBV29-1 with TRBJ2-7, with 12 bases identical to TRBD1. Germline CDR1 is SQVTM and CDR2 is ANQGSEA. Trimming cost V 7 bases and J 6 bases; bases outside gene matches: 10. This CDR3 has 14 residues. The chain's CDR3 is CSAEEGQGAGEQYF. Written as DNA, the CDR3 is TGCAGCGCCGAGGAGGGACAGGGGGCCGGCGAGCAGTACTTC.

The table lists this clone with a count of one. This chain's CDR3 is CASSLRLAVLGEQYF. The CDR3 DNA follows: TGTGCCAGCAGTTTAAGACTAGCGGTCTTGGGCGAGCAGTACTTC. The chain uses TRBV28 and TRBJ2-7, with 9 bases identical to TRBD2. This CDR3 region has 15 residues. Germline V gene data show CDR1 as MDHEN and CDR2 as SYDVKM. V gave up 2 bases and J gave up 6 bases; unmatched junction bases: 8.

This clone was observed a handful of times. J is TRBJ1-4 and V is TRBV28; perhaps TRBD1 as D (5 bases). The CDR3 covers 15 residues. Germline loops: CDR1 MDHEN, CDR2 SYDVKM. The ends were cut back, 5 bases at V and 7 bases at J, with 17 bases in the middle. The CDR3 region has the DNA TGTGCCAGCAGTAAGGCAGGGCCCGCTATTGAAAAACTGTTTTTT. Protein: CASSKAGPAIEKLFF.

The V gene is TRBV5-1, the J gene TRBJ2-7, with TRBD2 identical over 8 bases. The CDR3 has 16 residues. The V gene's germline CDR1 is SGHRS and CDR2 YFSETQ. The V segment lost 4 bases and the J segment 0 bases; nucleotides outside the gene matches: 9. CDR3 region: CASSPGWLAGSYEQYF. As DNA, the CDR3 is TGCGCCAGCAGCCCGGGCTGGCTAGCGGGCTCCTACGAGCAGTACTTC.

The genes are TRBV30 and TRBJ1-4, with a possible D match to TRBD1 (5 bases). This CDR3 has 15 residues. Germline lookup yields CDR1 GTSNPN and CDR2 SVGIG (reference sequence). V was clipped by 0 bases and J by 4 bases, with 12 bases between them. DNA for the CDR3: TGTGCCTGGAGTGTAAAGACAGCAAATAATGAAAAACTGTTTTTT. Protein sequence: CAWSVKTANNEKLFF.

The gene calls are TRBV18 and TRBJ2-5, with 7 bases matching TRBD2. The trim removed 3 bases at V and 1 base at J, leaving 5 bases unmatched. The CDR3 contains 15 residues. From germline, CDR1 is KGHSH and CDR2 LQKENI. The CDR3 protein is CASSPGGESQETQYF. The CDR3 bases are TGTGCCAGCTCACCTGGGGGGGAGTCCCAAGAGACCCAGTACTTC. The full variable domain, with the rest looked up from reference TRBV18 and TRBJ2-5, is NAGVMQNPRHLVRRRGQEARLRCSPMKGHSHVYWYRQLPEEGLKFMVYLQKENIIDESGMPKERFSAEFPKEGPSILRIQQVVRGDSAAYFCASSPGGESQETQYFGPGTRLLVL.

The chain has TRBV2 and TRBJ2-1; 15 bases agree with TRBD2. This CDR3 comprises 14 residues. Germline lookup yields CDR1 SNHLY and CDR2 FYNNEI. The V and J ends lost 7 bases and 8 bases, in that order; junction bases with no gene match: 3. The CDR3 region is CASTGLAGGDEQFF. The CDR3 DNA is TGTGCCAGCACGGGACTAGCGGGAGGCGATGAGCAGTTCTTC. The full variable domain, its missing parts supplied by reference TRBV2 and TRBJ2-1, is EPEVTQTPSHQVTQMGQEVILRCVPISNHLYFYWYRQILGQKVEFLVSFYNNEISEKSEIFDDQFSVERPDGSNFTLKIRSTKLEDSAMYFCASTGLAGGDEQFFGPGTRLTVL.

With regard to this clone: Relative to the germline gene, one junction end is altered; a read error may explain this. The genes are TRBV6-1 and TRBJ2-7; possible D gene TRBD2, 5 bases. This CDR3 contains 12 residues. Per germline, CDR1 MNHNS and CDR2 SASEGT. The CDR3 sequence: CASKSFGLAQCF. The CDR3 DNA reads TGTGCCAGCAAAAGTTTTGGGCTAGCACAGTGCTTC.

V usage is TRBV5-4 and J usage is TRBJ1-1, with TRBD1 as a possible D gene (6 bases). Between the trimmed V and J ends, which lost 4 bases and 4 bases, there was a span of 17 bases. CDR3 size: 15 residues. CDR1 SGHNT and CDR2 YYREEE come from the germline V gene (reference sequence). CDR3 nucleotide sequence: TGTGCCAGCAGCCCCCCGGCGTGGGGGCCCACTGAAGCTTTCTTT. It is translated as CASSPPAWGPTEAFF.

The CDR3 DNA is TGTGCCAGCAGCAAAGAGGGGCTAAGACAAGAGACCCAGTACTTC. This sequence encodes CASSKEGLRQETQYF. J is TRBJ2-5 and V is TRBV21-1; the table's D call, TRBD1, has no DNA check behind it. TRBV21-1 is a pseudogene. This CDR3 has 15 amino acids.

The chain couples TRBV21-1 to TRBJ2-5; the tabulated D call, TRBD1, remains unverified against the DNA. TRBV21-1 is noted as a pseudogene. There are 14 residues in the CDR3. The CDR3 coding sequence is TGTGCCAGCAGCAAAGGGACAGTGAGAGAGACCCAGTACTTC. As protein: CASSKGTVRETQYF.

On this clone: In the same sample, other DNA sequences code for this CDR3. This chain uses TRBV10-3 with TRBJ1-1, with a possible D match to TRBD1 (6 bases). This CDR3 is built from 14 residues. The V end was cut by 5 bases, the J end by 1 base, with 11 bases between. The germline V gene has CDR1 ENHRY and CDR2 SYGVKD. The CDR3, as DNA: TGTGCCATCAGTCCGCGGACAGAGAACACTGAAGCTTTCTTT. Protein sequence: CAISPRTENTEAFF.

The gene calls are TRBV27 and TRBJ1-4; 9 bases are shared with TRBD1. The V segment lost 4 bases and the J segment 3 bases; nucleotides outside the gene matches: 9. The CDR3 length is 17 residues. Germline CDR1 MNHEY, CDR2 SMNVEV (reference sequence). This chain's CDR3 is CASSSTDRGLPNEKLFF. Written as DNA, the CDR3 is TGTGCCAGCAGTTCCACGGACAGGGGTCTCCCTAATGAAAAACTGTTTTTT.

The J gene is TRBJ1-1, the V gene TRBV9; D perhaps matches TRBD1 (5 bases). CDR3 length: 15 amino acids. Germline CDR1 is SGDLS and CDR2 is YYNGEE. Trimming removed 4 bases at V and 2 bases at J, with 15 bases between. The CDR3 is CASSFGQGSNTEAFF. In DNA form, the CDR3 reads TGTGCCAGCAGCTTCGGACAAGGGTCTAACACTGAAGCTTTCTTT.

The rearrangement uses TRBV30 and TRBJ2-1; D might be TRBD2 (5 bases). Germline lookup yields CDR1 GTSNPN and CDR2 SVGIG (reference sequence). The CDR3 length is 15 residues. The ends were cut back, 2 bases at V and 2 bases at J, with 13 bases in the middle. CDR3 sequence reads: CAWSRVSVAYNEQFF. DNA for the CDR3: TGTGCCTGGAGTAGAGTTAGCGTTGCCTACAATGAGCAGTTCTTC. The entire variable domain, with the rest obtained from reference TRBV30 and TRBJ2-1, is as follows: SQTIHQWPATLVQPVGSPLSLECTVEGTSNPNLYWYRQAAGRGLQLLFYSVGIGQISSEVPQNLSASRPQDRQFILSSKKLLLSDSGFYLCAWSRVSVAYNEQFFGPGTRLTVL.

The V and J genes are TRBV29-1 and TRBJ2-5; D may be TRBD2 (6 bases). V lost 3 bases and J 1 base, leaving 9 bases between the germline ends. The CDR3 spans 13 residues. Germline lookup yields CDR1 SQVTM and CDR2 ANQGSEA. The CDR3 here is CSVEGGAQETQYF. The CDR3 DNA is TGCAGCGTTGAGGGGGGTGCCCAAGAGACCCAGTACTTC.

The genes are TRBV28 and TRBJ2-7; 10 bases agree with TRBD2. J was trimmed by 2 bases and V by 6 bases; bases with no gene match: 4. The CDR3 loop spans 14 amino acids. The V gene's germline CDR1 is MDHEN and CDR2 SYDVKM. CDR3 nucleotide sequence: TGTGCCAGCAGAGGGACTAGCGTTACCTACGAGCAGTACTTC. Translation: CASRGTSVTYEQYF.

DNA for the CDR3: TGTGCCAGAGACCGGGACAGGGGACCTTCCATCTCTGGAAACACCATATATTTT. Translated, it gives CARDRDRGPSISGNTIYF. The chain carries TRBV9 and TRBJ1-3, with 10 bases fitting TRBD1. Germline V gene data show CDR1 as SGDLS and CDR2 as YYNGEE. CDR3 size: 18 residues. The V segment lost 8 bases and the J segment 0 bases; nucleotides outside the gene matches: 14.

This chain joins TRBV19 and TRBJ1-1; possibly TRBD1 for D (5 bases). Germline V gives CDR1 LNHDA, CDR2 SQIVND (reference sequence). This CDR3 spans 11 amino acids. Trimming took off 3 bases at V and 11 bases at J, with 10 bases between the two ends. Here the CDR3 DNA reads TGTGCCAGTAGTATGGGGGGTAGTGCTTTCTTT. Translation gives CASSMGGSAFF.

The rearrangement joins TRBV27 to TRBJ1-2, with 9 bases aligning to TRBD1. From germline, CDR1 is MNHEY and CDR2 SMNVEV (reference sequence). Losses at the gene ends were 5 bases for V and 6 bases for J; bases not matched to a gene: 7. The CDR3 is made up of 14 amino acids. For the CDR3, the DNA is TGTGCCAGCAGTACCAGACAGGGGGTAGATGGCTACACCTTC. Its protein is CASSTRQGVDGYTF.

For this clone: Germline and junction disagree at one end, which may indicate a read error. The V call is TRBV11-2, the J call TRBJ2-2, with TRBD1 matching over 7 bases. The CDR3 loop spans 16 amino acids. Looked up from germline, CDR1 is SGHAT and CDR2 is FQNNGV. The CDR3 nucleotides are TGTGCCAGCAGTTTAGACAGGGTTGGGAACACCGGGGAGCTGTTTTTT. It is translated as CASSLDRVGNTGELFF.